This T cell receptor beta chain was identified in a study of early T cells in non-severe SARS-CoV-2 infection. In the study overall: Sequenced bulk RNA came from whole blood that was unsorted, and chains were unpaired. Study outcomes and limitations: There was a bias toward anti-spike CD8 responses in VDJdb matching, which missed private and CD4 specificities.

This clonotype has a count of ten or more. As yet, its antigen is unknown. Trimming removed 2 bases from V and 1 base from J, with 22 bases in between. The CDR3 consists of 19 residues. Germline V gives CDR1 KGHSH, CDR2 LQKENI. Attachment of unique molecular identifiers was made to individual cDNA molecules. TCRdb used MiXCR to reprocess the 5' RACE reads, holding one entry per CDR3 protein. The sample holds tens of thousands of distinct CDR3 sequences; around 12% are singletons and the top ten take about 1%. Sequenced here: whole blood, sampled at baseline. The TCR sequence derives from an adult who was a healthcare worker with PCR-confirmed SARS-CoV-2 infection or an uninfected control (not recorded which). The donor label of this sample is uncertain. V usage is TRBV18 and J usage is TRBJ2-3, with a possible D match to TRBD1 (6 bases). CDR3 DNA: TGTGCCAGCTCACCAATGGGACAAGCCTGGAAGGCACGCACAGATACGCAGTATTTT. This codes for CASSPMGQAWKARTDTQYF.